The T cell receptor (beta chain) described here comes from a study of T cell changes during pregnancy in multiple sclerosis (dated by TCRdb to 2018 to 2020). Regarding the study in general: Changes in the T cell repertoire over the course of pregnancy were examined in this study in women with multiple sclerosis.

According to the germline V gene, CDR1 reads SGHRS and CDR2 reads YFSETQ. Measured from the cysteine to the phenylalanine, the CDR3 is 15 residues long. The only DNA kept is the CDR3, 45 bases in frame from the first base. V loses 1 base, J loses 1 base, and the germline ends lie 11 bases apart. A note on this clone: The target of this receptor is not known. No clone much larger than this one lies a single base away; base qualities are absent.

Library preparation used the immunoSEQ multiplex PCR assay. As stored in TCRdb, this immuneACCESS dataset retains in-frame rearrangements with V and J assigned. A fraction of the clones does not appear; measured against another copy, unresolved V genes explain less than half of the discrepancy, and the remainder lacks a known reason. Counted in this sample were tens of thousands of clones; more than 80% of them appeared once. Roughly 0.21% of the sample is taken by the ten largest. The sample consisted of CD4+ T cells from peripheral blood mononuclear cells, taken before pregnancy. The sequence links TRBV5-1 to TRBJ1-1; matching of 6 bases hints at TRBD1 as the D gene. This TCR was sampled from a female donor with multiple sclerosis, enrolled in a pregnancy study. The CDR3 region: CASSLTQGGNTEAFF. The DNA reads as follows: TGCGCCAGCAGCTTGACTCAAGGGGGGAACACTGAAGCTTTCTTT.